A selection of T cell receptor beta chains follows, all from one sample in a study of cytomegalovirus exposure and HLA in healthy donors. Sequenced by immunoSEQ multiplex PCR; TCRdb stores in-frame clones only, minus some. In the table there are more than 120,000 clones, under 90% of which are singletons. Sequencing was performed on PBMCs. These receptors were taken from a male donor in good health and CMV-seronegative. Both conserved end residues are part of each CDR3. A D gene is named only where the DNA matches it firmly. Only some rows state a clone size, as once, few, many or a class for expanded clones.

cdr3_aa: CASSVGGVAGFGEQFF; cdr3_nt: TGTGCCAGCAGCGTAGGTGGGGTAGCGGGATTTGGTGAGCAGTTCTTC; d_call: TRBD2; v_call: TRBV9; clone_size: .; j_call: TRBJ2-1
cdr3_aa: CASSISGQKYNEQFF; cdr3_nt: TGTGCCAGTAGTATAAGCGGACAGAAGTACAATGAGCAGTTCTTC; d_call: .; v_call: TRBV19; clone_size: .; j_call: TRBJ2-1
cdr3_aa: CASSLDRAYGYTF; cdr3_nt: TGTGCCAGCAGTTTGGACAGGGCCTATGGCTACACCTTC; d_call: TRBD1; v_call: TRBV6-6; clone_size: .; j_call: TRBJ1-2
cdr3_aa: CAWSVSASGGELFF; cdr3_nt: TGTGCCTGGAGTGTATCAGCTAGCGGAGGGGAGCTGTTTTTT; d_call: TRBD2; v_call: TRBV30; clone_size: .; j_call: TRBJ2-2
cdr3_aa: CASSDGTDTYNEQFF; cdr3_nt: TGTGCCAGCAGCGACGGGACAGATACCTACAATGAGCAGTTCTTC; d_call: TRBD1; v_call: TRBV9; clone_size: once; j_call: TRBJ2-1
cdr3_aa: CASSPGLNTGELFF; cdr3_nt: TGTGCCAGCAGCCCGGGACTCAACACCGGGGAGCTGTTTTTT; d_call: .; v_call: TRBV6-5; clone_size: .; j_call: TRBJ2-2
cdr3_aa: CSVEGAWGSYEQYF; cdr3_nt: TGCAGCGTCGAGGGGGCGTGGGGGAGCTACGAGCAGTACTTC; d_call: TRBD1; v_call: TRBV29-1; clone_size: few; j_call: TRBJ2-7
cdr3_aa: CASSLNAAAGNQPQHF; cdr3_nt: TGTGCCAGCAGCTTAAATGCCGCAGCGGGCAATCAGCCCCAGCATTTT; d_call: .; v_call: TRBV7-2; clone_size: .; j_call: TRBJ1-5
cdr3_aa: CASSLPWGQGGYGYTF; cdr3_nt: TGTGCCAGTAGTCTTCCCTGGGGACAGGGCGGCTATGGCTACACCTTC; d_call: TRBD1; v_call: TRBV19; clone_size: once; j_call: TRBJ1-2
cdr3_aa: CASGSSTGSYEQYF; cdr3_nt: TGTGCTAGTGGCTCATCGACGGGCTCCTACGAGCAGTACTTC; d_call: .; v_call: TRBV12-5; clone_size: .; j_call: TRBJ2-7
cdr3_aa: CASSIPGGRSGYTF; cdr3_nt: TGTGCCAGCAGTATCCCCGGGGGGCGGAGTGGCTACACCTTC; d_call: .; v_call: TRBV28; clone_size: .; j_call: TRBJ1-2